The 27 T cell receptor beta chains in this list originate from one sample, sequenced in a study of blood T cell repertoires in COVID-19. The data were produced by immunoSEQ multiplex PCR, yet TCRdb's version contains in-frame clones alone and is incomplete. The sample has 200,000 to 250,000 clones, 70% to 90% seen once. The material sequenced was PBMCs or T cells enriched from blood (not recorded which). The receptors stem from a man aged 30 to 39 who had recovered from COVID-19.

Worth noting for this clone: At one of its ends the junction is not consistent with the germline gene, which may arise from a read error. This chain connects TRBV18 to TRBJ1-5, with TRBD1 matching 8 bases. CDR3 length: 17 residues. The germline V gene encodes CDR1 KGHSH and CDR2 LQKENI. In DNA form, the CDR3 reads TGTGCCAGCTCCCCACAGGGGGGGGGCCGCGCAAATCAGCCCCAGCATTTT. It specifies CASSPQGGGRANQPQHF.

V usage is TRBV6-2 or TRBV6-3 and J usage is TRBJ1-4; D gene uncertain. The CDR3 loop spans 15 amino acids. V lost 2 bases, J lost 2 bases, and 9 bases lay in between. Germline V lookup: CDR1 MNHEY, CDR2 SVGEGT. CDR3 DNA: TGTGCCAGCAGTTACCGAGGGATGACTAATGAAAAACTGTTTTTT. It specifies CASSYRGMTNEKLFF.

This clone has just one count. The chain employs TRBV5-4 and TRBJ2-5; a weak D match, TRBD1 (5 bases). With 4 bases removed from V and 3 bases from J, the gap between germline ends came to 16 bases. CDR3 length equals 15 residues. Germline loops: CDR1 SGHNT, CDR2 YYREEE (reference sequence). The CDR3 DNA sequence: TGTGCCAGCAGCAAAATAGGGGCAGGGAAAGAGACCCAGTACTTC. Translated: CASSKIGAGKETQYF. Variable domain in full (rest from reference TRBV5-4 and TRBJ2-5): ETGVTQSPTHLIKTRGQQVTLRCSSQSGHNTVSWYQQALGQGPQFIFQYYREEENGRGNFPPRFSGLQFPNYSSELNVNALELDDSALYLCASSKIGAGKETQYFGPGTRLLVL.

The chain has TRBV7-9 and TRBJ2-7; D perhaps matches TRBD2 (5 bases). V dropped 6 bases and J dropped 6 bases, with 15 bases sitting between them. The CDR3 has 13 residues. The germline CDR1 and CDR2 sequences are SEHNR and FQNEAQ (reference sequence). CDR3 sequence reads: CASRQNRGSEQYF. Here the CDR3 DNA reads TGTGCCAGCAGGCAAAACAGAGGGTCCGAGCAGTACTTC.

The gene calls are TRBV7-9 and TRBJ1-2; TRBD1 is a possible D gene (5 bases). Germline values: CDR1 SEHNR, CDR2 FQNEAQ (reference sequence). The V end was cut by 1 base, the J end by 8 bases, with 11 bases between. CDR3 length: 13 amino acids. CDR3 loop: CASSLGTSVGYTF. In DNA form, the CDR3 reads TGTGCCAGCAGCTTAGGGACATCAGTAGGCTACACCTTC.

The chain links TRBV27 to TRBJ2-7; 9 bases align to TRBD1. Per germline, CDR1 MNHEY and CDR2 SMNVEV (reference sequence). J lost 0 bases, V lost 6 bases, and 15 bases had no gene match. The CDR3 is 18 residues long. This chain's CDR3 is CASRADLRTGVLSYEQYF. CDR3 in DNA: TGTGCCAGCAGAGCCGACTTGAGGACAGGGGTCCTCTCCTACGAGCAGTACTTC.

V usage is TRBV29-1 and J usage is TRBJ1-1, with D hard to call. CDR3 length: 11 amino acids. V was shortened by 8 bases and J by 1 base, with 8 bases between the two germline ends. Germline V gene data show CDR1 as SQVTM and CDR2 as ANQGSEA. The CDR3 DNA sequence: TGCAGCACCTGGCAGAACACTGAAGCTTTCTTT. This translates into CSTWQNTEAFF.

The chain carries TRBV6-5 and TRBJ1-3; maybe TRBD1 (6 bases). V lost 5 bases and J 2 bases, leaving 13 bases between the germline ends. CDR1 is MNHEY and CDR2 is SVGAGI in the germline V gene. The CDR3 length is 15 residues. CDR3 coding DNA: TGTGCCAGCAGTCGGCTCCAGGGGACTGGAAACACCATATATTTT. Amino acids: CASSRLQGTGNTIYF.

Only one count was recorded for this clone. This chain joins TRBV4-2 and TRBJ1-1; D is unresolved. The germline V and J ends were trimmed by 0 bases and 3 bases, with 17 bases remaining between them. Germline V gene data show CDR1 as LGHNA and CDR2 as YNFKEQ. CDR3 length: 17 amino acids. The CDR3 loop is CASSQDSSGSGYTEAFF. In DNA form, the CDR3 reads TGTGCCAGCAGCCAAGATTCGTCCGGTTCGGGGTACACTGAAGCTTTCTTT.

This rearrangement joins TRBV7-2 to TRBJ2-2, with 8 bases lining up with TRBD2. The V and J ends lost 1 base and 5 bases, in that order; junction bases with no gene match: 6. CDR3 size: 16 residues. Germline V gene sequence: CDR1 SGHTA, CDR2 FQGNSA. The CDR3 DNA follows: TGTGCCAGCAGCTTAGGGGCTAGCGGGCGTACCGGGGAGCTGTTTTTT. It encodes CASSLGASGRTGELFF.

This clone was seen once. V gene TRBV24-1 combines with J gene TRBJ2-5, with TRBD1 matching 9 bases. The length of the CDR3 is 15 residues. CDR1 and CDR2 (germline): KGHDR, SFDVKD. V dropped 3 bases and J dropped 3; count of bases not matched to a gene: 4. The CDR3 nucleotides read TGTGCCACCAGTGATAAAGGGACAGGGAAAGAGACCCAGTACTTC. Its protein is CATSDKGTGKETQYF.

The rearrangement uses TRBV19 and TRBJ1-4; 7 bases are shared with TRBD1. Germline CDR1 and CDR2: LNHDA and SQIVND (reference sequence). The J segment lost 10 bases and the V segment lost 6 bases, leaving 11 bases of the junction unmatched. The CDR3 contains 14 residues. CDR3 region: CASRTSGQIAKLFF. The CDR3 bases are TGTGCCAGTAGGACCTCGGGACAGATTGCAAAACTGTTTTTT.

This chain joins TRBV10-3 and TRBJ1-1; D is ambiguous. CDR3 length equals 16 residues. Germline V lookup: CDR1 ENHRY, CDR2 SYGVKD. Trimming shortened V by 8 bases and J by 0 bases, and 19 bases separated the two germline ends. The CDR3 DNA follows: TGTGCCATCGGCCCCTCGGGCGGGTGGATGAACACTGAAGCTTTCTTT. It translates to CAIGPSGGWMNTEAFF.

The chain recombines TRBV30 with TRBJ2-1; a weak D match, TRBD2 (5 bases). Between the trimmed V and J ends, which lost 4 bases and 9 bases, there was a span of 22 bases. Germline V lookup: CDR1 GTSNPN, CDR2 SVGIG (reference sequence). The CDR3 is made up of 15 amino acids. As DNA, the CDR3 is TGTGCCTGGATGAGATTCCAAGGGAGCAAAGGTGAGCAGTTCTTC. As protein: CAWMRFQGSKGEQFF.

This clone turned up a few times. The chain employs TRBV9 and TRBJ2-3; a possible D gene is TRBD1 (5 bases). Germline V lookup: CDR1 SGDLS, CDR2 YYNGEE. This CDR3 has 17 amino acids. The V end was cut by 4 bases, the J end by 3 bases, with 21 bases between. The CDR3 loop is CASSLSGWGIRTDTQYF. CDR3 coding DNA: TGTGCCAGCAGCCTATCAGGGTGGGGTATTAGGACAGATACGCAGTATTTT.

The CDR3 is CASSRDYTDTQYF. The CDR3 nucleotides read TGTGCCAGCAGCCGGGACTACACAGATACGCAGTATTTT. The chain combines TRBV7-3 with TRBJ2-3; 7 nucleotides agree with TRBD2. Germline assignment: CDR1 SGHTA and CDR2 FQGTGA. The CDR3 runs 13 residues. The junction had 1 base not matched to a gene; V was cut back by 5 bases and J by 2 bases.

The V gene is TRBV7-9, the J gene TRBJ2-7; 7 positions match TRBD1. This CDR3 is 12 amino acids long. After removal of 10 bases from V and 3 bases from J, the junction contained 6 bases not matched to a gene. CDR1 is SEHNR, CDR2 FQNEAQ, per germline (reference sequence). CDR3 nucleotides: TGTGCCATCGGCCGGGACAGCTACGAGCAGTACTTC. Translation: CAIGRDSYEQYF. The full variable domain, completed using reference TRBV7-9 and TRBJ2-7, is DTGVSQNPRHKITKRGQNVTFRCDPISEHNRLYWYRQTLGQGPEFLTYFQNEAQLEKSRLLSDRFSAERPKGSFSTLEIQRTEQGDSAMYLCAIGRDSYEQYFGPGTRLTVT.

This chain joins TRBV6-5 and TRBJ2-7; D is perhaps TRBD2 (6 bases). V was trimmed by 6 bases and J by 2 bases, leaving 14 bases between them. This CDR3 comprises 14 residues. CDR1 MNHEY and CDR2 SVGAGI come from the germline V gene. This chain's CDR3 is CASRPTSGPYEQYF. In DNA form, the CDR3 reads TGTGCCAGCAGACCGACTAGTGGCCCCTACGAGCAGTACTTC.

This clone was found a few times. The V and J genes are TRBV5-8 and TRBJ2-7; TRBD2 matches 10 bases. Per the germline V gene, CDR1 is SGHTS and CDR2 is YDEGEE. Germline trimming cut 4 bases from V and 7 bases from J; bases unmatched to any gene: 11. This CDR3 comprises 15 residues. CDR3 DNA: TGTGCCAGCAGCGACTGGTCTAGCGGGAGCCGAGAGCAGTACTTC. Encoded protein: CASSDWSSGSREQYF.

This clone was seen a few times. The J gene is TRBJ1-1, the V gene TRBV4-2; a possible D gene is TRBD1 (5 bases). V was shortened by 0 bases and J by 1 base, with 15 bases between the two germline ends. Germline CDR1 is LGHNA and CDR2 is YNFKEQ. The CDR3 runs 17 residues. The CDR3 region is CASSQDGSGHGNTEAFF. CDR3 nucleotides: TGTGCCAGCAGCCAAGATGGGTCAGGGCACGGGAACACTGAAGCTTTCTTT.

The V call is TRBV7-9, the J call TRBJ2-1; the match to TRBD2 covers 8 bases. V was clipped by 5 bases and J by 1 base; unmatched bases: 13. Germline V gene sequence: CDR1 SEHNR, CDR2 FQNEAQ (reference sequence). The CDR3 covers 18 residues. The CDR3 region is CASSTHTDSGKSYNEQFF. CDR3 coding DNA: TGTGCCAGCAGCACCCATACGGATAGCGGGAAATCCTACAATGAGCAGTTCTTC. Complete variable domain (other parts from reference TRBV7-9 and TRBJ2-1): DTGVSQNPRHKITKRGQNVTFRCDPISEHNRLYWYRQTLGQGPEFLTYFQNEAQLEKSRLLSDRFSAERPKGSFSTLEIQRTEQGDSAMYLCASSTHTDSGKSYNEQFFGPGTRLTVL.

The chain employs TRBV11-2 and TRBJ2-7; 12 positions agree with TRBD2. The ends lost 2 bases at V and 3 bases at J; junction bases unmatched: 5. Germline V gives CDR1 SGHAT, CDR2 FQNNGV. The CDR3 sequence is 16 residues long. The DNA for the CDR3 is TGTGCCAGCAGCTTACACGGACTAGCGGGGAGCTACGAGCAGTACTTC. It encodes CASSLHGLAGSYEQYF.

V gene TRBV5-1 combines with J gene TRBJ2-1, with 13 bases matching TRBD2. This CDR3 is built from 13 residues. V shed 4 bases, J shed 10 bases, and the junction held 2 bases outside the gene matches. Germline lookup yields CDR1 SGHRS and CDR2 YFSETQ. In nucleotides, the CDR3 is TGCGCCAGCAGCGGGGGACTAGCGGGAGAGCAGTTCTTC. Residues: CASSGGLAGEQFF.

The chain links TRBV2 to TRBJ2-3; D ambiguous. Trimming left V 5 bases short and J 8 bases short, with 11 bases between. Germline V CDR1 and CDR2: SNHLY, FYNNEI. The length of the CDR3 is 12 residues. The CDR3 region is CASSPAPGTQYF. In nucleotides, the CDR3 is TGTGCCAGCAGTCCTGCCCCGGGTACGCAGTATTTT.

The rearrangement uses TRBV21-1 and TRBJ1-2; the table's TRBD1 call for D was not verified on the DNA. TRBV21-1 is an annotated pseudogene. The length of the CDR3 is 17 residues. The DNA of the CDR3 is TGTGCCAGCAGCAAAGCGTTAAGGGACAGCACTAACTATGGCTACACCTTC. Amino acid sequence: CASSKALRDSTNYGYTF.

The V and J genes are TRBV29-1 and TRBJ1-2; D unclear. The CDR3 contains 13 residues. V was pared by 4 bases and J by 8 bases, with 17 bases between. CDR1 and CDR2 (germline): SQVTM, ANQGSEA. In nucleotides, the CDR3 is TGCAGCGTTGTTTTCCTGGTTGAGGGAGGCTACACCTTC. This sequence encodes CSVVFLVEGGYTF.

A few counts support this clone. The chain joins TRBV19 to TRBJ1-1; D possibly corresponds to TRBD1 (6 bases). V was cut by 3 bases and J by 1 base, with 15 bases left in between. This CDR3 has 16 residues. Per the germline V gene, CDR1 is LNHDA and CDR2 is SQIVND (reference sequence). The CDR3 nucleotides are TGTGCCAGTAGTATTGGGCTCCAGGGGTGGAACACTGAAGCTTTCTTT. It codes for CASSIGLQGWNTEAFF.